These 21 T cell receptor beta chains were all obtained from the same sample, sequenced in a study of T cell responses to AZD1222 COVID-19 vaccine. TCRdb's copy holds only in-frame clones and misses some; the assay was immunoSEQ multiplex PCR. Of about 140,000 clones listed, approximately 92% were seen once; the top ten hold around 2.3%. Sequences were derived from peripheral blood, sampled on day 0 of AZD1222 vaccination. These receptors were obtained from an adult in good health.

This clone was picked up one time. CDR3 DNA sequence: TGTGCCAGCAGTCCCCCCGGGGGCAGGGGGCTGAACGAGCAGTACTTC. Amino acid sequence: CASSPPGGRGLNEQYF. The chain recombines TRBV28 with TRBJ2-7; the match to TRBD1 covers 8 bases. Germline assignment: CDR1 MDHEN and CDR2 SYDVKM. J was trimmed by 5 bases and V by 5 bases; bases with no gene match: 14. The CDR3 length is 16 residues.

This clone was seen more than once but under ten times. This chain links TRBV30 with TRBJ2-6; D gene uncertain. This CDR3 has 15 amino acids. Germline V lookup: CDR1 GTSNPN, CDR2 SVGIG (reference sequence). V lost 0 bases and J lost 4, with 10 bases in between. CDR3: CAWSVRASGANVLTF. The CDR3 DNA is TGTGCCTGGAGTGTACGGGCATCCGGGGCCAACGTCCTGACTTTC.

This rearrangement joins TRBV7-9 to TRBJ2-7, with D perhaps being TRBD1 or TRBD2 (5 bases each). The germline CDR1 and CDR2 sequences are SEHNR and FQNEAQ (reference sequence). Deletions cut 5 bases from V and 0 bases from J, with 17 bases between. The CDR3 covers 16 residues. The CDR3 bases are TGTGCCAGCAGCCGATCAGGGTCAACTAGCTCCTACGAGCAGTACTTC. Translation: CASSRSGSTSSYEQYF.

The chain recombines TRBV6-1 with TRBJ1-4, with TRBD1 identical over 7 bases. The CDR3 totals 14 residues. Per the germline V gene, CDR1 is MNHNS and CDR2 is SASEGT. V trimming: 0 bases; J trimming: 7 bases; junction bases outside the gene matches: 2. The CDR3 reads CASSEAGGFEKLFF. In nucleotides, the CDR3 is TGTGCCAGCAGTGAAGCAGGGGGCTTTGAAAAACTGTTTTTT.

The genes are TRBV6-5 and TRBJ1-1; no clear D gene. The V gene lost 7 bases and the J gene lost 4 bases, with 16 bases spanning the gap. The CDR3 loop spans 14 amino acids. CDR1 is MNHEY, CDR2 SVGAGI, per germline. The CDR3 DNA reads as TGTGCCAGCACCTCCGACACGGTGGCCACTGAAGCTTTCTTT. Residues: CASTSDTVATEAFF.

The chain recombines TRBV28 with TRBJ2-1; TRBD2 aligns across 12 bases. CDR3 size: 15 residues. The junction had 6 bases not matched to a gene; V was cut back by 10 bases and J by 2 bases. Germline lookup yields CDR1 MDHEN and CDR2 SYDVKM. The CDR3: CAIQTSGGAYNEQFF. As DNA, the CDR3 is TGTGCCATCCAGACTAGCGGGGGAGCCTACAATGAGCAGTTCTTC.

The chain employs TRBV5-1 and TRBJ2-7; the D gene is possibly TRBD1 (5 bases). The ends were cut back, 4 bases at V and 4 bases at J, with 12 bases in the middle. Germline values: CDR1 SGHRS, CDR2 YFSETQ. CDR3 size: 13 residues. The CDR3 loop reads CASSTRQSYEQYF. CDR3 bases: TGCGCCAGCAGCACCCGACAGTCGTACGAGCAGTACTTC.

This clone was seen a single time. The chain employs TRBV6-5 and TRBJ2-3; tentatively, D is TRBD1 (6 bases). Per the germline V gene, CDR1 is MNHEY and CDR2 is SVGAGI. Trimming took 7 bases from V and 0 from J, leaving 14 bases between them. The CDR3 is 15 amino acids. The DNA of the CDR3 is TGTGCCAGCACCAGAGGAGGACAGAGCACAGATACGCAGTATTTT. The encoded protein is CASTRGGQSTDTQYF.

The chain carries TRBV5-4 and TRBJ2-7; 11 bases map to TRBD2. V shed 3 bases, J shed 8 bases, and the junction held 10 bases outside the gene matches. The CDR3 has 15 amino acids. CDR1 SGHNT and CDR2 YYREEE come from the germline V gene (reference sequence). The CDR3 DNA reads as TGTGCCAGCAGCTCAACGACTAGCGGGGAGGATAAGCAGTACTTC. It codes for CASSSTTSGEDKQYF.

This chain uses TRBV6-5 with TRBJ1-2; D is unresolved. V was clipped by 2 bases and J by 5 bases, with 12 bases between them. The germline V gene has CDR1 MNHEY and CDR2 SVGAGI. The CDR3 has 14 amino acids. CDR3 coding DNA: TGTGCCAGCAGTTACACGGACCGAGGGTATGGCTACACCTTC. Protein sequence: CASSYTDRGYGYTF.

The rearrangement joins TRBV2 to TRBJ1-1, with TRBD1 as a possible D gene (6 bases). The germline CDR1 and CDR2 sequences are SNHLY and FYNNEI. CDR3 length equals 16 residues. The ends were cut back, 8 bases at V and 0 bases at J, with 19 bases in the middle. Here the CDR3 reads CASGETGFNMNTEAFF. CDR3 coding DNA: TGTGCCAGCGGAGAGACAGGATTCAACATGAACACTGAAGCTTTCTTT.

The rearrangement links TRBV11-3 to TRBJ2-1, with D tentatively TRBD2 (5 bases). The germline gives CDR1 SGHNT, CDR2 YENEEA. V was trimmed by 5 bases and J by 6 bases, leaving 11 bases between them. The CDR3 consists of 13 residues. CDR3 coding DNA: TGTGCCAGCAGCATGAGCGGCTTCAATGAGCAGTTCTTC. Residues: CASSMSGFNEQFF.

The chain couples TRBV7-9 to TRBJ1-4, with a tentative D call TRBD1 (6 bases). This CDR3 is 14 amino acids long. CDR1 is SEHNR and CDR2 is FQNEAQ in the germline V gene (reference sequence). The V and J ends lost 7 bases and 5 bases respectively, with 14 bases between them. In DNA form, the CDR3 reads TGTGCCAGCACCCTAGCAGGGGAGAATGAAAAACTGTTTTTT. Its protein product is CASTLAGENEKLFF. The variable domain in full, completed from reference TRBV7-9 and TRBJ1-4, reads DTGVSQNPRHKITKRGQNVTFRCDPISEHNRLYWYRQTLGQGPEFLTYFQNEAQLEKSRLLSDRFSAERPKGSFSTLEIQRTEQGDSAMYLCASTLAGENEKLFFGSGTQLSVL.

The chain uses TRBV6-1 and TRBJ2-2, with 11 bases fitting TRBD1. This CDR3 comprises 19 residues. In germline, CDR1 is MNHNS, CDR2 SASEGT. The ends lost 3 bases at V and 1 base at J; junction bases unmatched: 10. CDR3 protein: CASSDAGDRGSWNTGELFF. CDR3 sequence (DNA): TGTGCCAGCAGTGATGCGGGGGACAGGGGGAGTTGGAACACCGGGGAGCTGTTTTTT.

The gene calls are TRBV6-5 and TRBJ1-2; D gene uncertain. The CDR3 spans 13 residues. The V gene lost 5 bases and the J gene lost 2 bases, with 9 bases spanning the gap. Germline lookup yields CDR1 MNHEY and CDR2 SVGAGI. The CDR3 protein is CASSRTQNYGYTF. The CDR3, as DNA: TGTGCCAGCAGTAGGACCCAGAACTATGGCTACACCTTC.

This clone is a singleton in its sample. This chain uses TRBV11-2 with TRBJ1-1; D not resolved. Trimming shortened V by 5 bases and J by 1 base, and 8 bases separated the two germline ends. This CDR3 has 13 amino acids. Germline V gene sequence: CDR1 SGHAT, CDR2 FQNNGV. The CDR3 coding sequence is TGTGCCAGCAGCCCCGGGAGGAACACTGAAGCTTTCTTT. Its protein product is CASSPGRNTEAFF.

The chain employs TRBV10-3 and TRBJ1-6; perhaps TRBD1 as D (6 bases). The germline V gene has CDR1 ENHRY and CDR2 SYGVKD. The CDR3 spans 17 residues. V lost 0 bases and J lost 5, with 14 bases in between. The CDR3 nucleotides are TGTGCCATCAGTGAGTCGGGATCCCACAGGGATAATTCACCCCTCCACTTT. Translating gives CAISESGSHRDNSPLHF.

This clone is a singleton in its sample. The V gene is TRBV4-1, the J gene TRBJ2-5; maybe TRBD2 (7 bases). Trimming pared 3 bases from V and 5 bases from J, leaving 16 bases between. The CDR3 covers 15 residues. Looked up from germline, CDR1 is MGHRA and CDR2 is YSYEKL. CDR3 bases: TGCGCCAGCAGCCATCGGGCGGGGGCCAAGGAGACCCAGTACTTC. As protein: CASSHRAGAKETQYF.

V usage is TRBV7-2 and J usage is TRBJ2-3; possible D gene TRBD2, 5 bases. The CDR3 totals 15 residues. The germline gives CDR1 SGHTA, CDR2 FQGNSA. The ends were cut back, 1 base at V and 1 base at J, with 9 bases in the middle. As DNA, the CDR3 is TGTGCCAGCAGCTTAGGGGTCGGGGGCACAGATACGCAGTATTTT. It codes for CASSLGVGGTDTQYF.

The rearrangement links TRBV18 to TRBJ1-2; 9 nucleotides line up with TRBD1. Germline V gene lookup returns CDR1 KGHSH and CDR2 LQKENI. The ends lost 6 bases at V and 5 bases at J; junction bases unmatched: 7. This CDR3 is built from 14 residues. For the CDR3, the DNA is TGTGCCAGCTCCCCCGGGACAGGGATGTATGGCTACACCTTC. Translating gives CASSPGTGMYGYTF.

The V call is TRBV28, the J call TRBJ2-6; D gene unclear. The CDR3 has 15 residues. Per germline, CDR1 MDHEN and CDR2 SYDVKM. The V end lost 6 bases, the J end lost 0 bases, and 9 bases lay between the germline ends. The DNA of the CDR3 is TGTGCCAGCAGCAGCCGGTCCTCTGGGGCCAACGTCCTGACTTTC. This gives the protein CASSSRSSGANVLTF.